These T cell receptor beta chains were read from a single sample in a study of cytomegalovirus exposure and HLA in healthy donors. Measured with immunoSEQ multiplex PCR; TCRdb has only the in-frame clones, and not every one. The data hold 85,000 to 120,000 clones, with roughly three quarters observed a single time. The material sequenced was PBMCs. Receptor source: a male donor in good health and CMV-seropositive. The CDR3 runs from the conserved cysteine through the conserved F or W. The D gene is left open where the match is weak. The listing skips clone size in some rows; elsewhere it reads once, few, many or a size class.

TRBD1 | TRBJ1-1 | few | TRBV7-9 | TGTGCCAGCAGCTCCCGACAGGGGGTGAACACTGAAGCTTTCTTT | CASSSRQGVNTEAFF
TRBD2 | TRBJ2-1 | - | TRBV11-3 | TGTGCCAGCAGCTTATCGGGAGGTCCTTACAATGAGCAGTTCTTC | CASSLSGGPYNEQFF
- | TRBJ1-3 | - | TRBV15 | TGTGCCACCAGCAGAGATTACAATTCTGGAAACACCATATATTTT | CATSRDYNSGNTIYF
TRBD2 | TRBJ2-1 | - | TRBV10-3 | TGTGCCATCAGTGAGTCCAGGGGACTAGCGGGAGGCCCGGCCCACAATGAGCAGTTCTTC | CAISESRGLAGGPAHNEQFF
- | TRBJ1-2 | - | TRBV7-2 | TGTGCCAGCAGCTTAGCCGGACAGCTAACAGCTAACTATGGCTACACCTTC | CASSLAGQLTANYGYTF
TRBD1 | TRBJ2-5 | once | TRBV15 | TGTGCCACCAGCGCGACAGGGAGTCAAGAGACCCAGTACTTC | CATSATGSQETQYF
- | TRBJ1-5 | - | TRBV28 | TGTGCCAGCAGTTTAGTCGGGACCCAGCATTTT | CASSLVGTQHF
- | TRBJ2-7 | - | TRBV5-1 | TGCGCCAGCAGCTTAGAGATTAGCGGGGGGACAGGGGGGCACGAGCAGTACTTC | CASSLEISGGTGGHEQYF
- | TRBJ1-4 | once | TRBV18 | TGTGCCAGCTCACAAGCGGGGGGGATCAATGAAAAACTGTTTTTT | CASSQAGGINEKLFF
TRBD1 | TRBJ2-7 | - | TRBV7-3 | TGTGCCAGCAGCTTGGACAGGAACTCCTACGAGCAGTACTTC | CASSLDRNSYEQYF
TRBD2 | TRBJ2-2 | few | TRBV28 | TGTGCCAGCAGATACCCAACTAGCGGGAGCAGGGAGCTGTTTTTT | CASRYPTSGSRELFF
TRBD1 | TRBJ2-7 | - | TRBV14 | TGTGCCAGCAGCCGATGGACAGGGGGCTACGAGCAGTACTTC | CASSRWTGGYEQYF
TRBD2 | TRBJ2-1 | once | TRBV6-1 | TGTGCCAGCAGTGAAGCGCTCCTAGCGGGAGTGGGTGAGCAGTTCTTC | CASSEALLAGVGEQFF
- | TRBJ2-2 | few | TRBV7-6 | TGTGCCAGCAGCTTAGAAATTAGCGGTCCTTCAAACACCGGGGAGCTGTTTTTT | CASSLEISGPSNTGELFF
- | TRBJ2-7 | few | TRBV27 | TGTGCCAGCAGTCCGTTCTCCCGACACGGGAAGTACGAGCAGTACTTC | CASSPFSRHGKYEQYF
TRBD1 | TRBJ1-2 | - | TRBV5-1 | TGCGCCAGCAGCTTAGGACAGGGGGCGGATGGCTACACCTTC | CASSLGQGADGYTF
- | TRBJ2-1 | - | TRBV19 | TGTGCCAGTAGTATAGATCGTCGTACAGCCAACAATGAGCAGTTCTTC | CASSIDRRTANNEQFF
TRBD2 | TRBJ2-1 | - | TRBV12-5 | TGTGCTAGTGGTTCGCGGACTAGCGGGAGGGACTCCTACAATGAGCAGTTCTTC | CASGSRTSGRDSYNEQFF